Sequencing of this TCR beta chain was carried out in a study of vaccination and CD4 T cells after COVID-19. Overall study context: The interval from dose two to post-vaccine sampling had a median of about 72 days, and it ranged from 14 to 241.

This clonotype has a handful of counts. Its antigen is undetermined. Treatment noted: approximately nine-day PBMC culture with coronavirus spike peptide pools or control peptides (ViraFEST assay). Sequencing of the DNA from cultured CD4+ T cells was carried out with the Oncomine TCR Beta short-read assay. TCRdb re-analysed the PCR reads in MiXCR, keeping a single row per CDR3 protein. The table lists roughly 16,000 distinct CDR3 sequences, about 53% of them singletons. The CDR3 spans 14 residues. Trimming cost V 5 bases and J 5 bases; bases outside gene matches: 7. The germline V gene encodes CDR1 MNHNS and CDR2 SASEGT.

The genes are TRBV6-1 and TRBJ1-2; 8 bases are shared with TRBD1. The sequence was obtained from a human donor who had recovered from COVID-19. Sequences were derived from CD4+ T cells from blood, cultured in vitro, sampled before SARS-CoV-2 vaccination. As DNA, the CDR3 is TGTGCCAGCAGTCCAAGGACAGGGAGGTATGGCTACACCTTC. Protein sequence: CASSPRTGRYGYTF.